This TCR beta chain comes out of a study of neurological immune-mediated disorders. This clonotype was observed many times. TCRdb itself ran the 5' RACE reads through MiXCR, one entry per CDR3 protein. The sample has 35,000 or so distinct CDR3 sequences; 13% to 15% are singletons. The CDR3 has 15 residues. The germline gives CDR1 LNHNV, CDR2 YYDKDF (reference sequence). V was trimmed by 3 bases and J by 3 bases, leaving 14 bases between them. The chain couples TRBV15 to TRBJ2-5; maybe TRBD1 (5 bases). Sequencing used PBMCs. The TCR originated in a woman between 45 and 60 years old with HTLV-1-associated myelopathy (HAM/TSP). The CDR3 is CATSSSLGLEETQYF. Written as DNA, the CDR3 is TGTGCCACCAGCAGTTCGTTGGGGCTGGAAGAGACCCAGTACTTC.